These T cell receptor beta chains were read from a single sample in a study of blood T cell repertoires in COVID-19. TCRdb keeps only in-frame clones here, not all; method: immunoSEQ multiplex PCR. The sample carries 250,000 to 350,000 clones, approximately 89% recorded once. What was sequenced was peripheral blood. The receptor source for this set is a woman aged 55-70 years with acute or convalescent COVID-19. The CDR3 runs from the conserved cysteine through the conserved F or W. D genes are given only for firm matches. Size is stated for part of the rows, as once, few or many counts, or as a class when the clone is expanded.

d_call | j_call | v_call | clone_size | cdr3_nt | cdr3_aa
TRBD2 | TRBJ2-3 | TRBV5-1 | - | TGCGCCAGCAGCTTGGGACTAGCGGGGGGTTCCTCGGGAGATACGCAGTATTTT | CASSLGLAGGSSGDTQYF
TRBD2 | TRBJ2-1 | TRBV6-2/TRBV6-3 | - | TGTGCCAGCAGCTTCACTAGCGGGTCTCGCTATGAGCAGTTCTTC | CASSFTSGSRYEQFF
TRBD1 | TRBJ1-1 | TRBV2 | - | TGTGCCAGCAATAAGGACAGGGCCACTGAAGCTTTCTTT | CASNKDRATEAFF
- | TRBJ2-6 | TRBV5-1 | - | TGCGCCAGCAGCGCAGATCAGGGTATTAGCTCTGGGGCCAACGTCCTGACTTTC | CASSADQGISSGANVLTF
TRBD2 | TRBJ2-5 | TRBV7-3 | - | TGTGCCAGCAGCTCTAGCGGGAGTGGCGAGACCCAGTACTTC | CASSSSGSGETQYF
- | TRBJ1-5 | TRBV30 | - | TGTGCCTGGAGTCTAGACAGAGGCAATCAGCCCCAGCATTTT | CAWSLDRGNQPQHF
TRBD1 | TRBJ2-4 | TRBV6-5 | once | TGTGCCAGCAGTTATGGGACAGGGGGAGGTCTCATTCAGTACTTC | CASSYGTGGGLIQYF
- | TRBJ2-3 | TRBV29-1 | - | TGCAGCGTCAAAAGCGGGTCTTACACAGATACGCAGTATTTT | CSVKSGSYTDTQYF
TRBD1 | TRBJ1-6 | TRBV27 | - | TGTGCCAGCAGTCCCAGGACAGGGCGGGCCTATAATTCACCCCTCCACTTT | CASSPRTGRAYNSPLHF
TRBD1 | TRBJ1-6 | TRBV7-3 | - | TGTGCCAGCAGCCCGACAGGGGAAGGCAATTCACCCCTCCACTTT | CASSPTGEGNSPLHF
TRBD1 | TRBJ1-6 | TRBV11-1 | once | TGTGCCAGCAGCTCCGGGACAGGGAATTCACCCCTCCACTTT | CASSSGTGNSPLHF
- | TRBJ2-7 | TRBV4-1 | - | TGCGCCAGCAGCCTAACGACAGCAGACGCGACCTACGAGCAGTACTTC | CASSLTTADATYEQYF
TRBD1 | TRBJ2-5 | TRBV28 | - | TGTGCCAGCAGGGGACAGACGTACCAAGAGACCCAGTACTTC | CASRGQTYQETQYF
TRBD1 | TRBJ2-7 | TRBV27 | - | TGTGCCAGCAGTTTATCGGGCCAGGGGGTTTTCTTCTACGAGCAGTACTTC | CASSLSGQGVFFYEQYF
- | TRBJ1-1 | TRBV14 | - | TGTGCCAGCAGCGCGAGTATGAACACTGAAGCTTTCTTT | CASSASMNTEAFF
TRBD1 | TRBJ2-5 | TRBV19 | - | TGTGCCAGTAGTATAGGACAGGGTCCCACAGAGACCCAGTACTTC | CASSIGQGPTETQYF
TRBD2 | TRBJ2-1 | TRBV24-1 | - | TGTGCCACCAGTGGATGGTCCGGGGGGTACAATGAGCAGTTCTTC | CATSGWSGGYNEQFF
TRBD2 | TRBJ2-1 | TRBV11-1 | - | TGTGCCAGCAGCCCCAGCGGGGGCGAATACAATGAGCAGTTCTTC | CASSPSGGEYNEQFF
TRBD1 | TRBJ2-5 | TRBV5-4 | - | TGTGCCAGCAGCTTGCAACAGGGGAAAGAGACCCAGTACTTC | CASSLQQGKETQYF
- | TRBJ2-3 | TRBV4-3 | - | TGCGCCAGCAGCAGGGGGGATACGCAGTATTTT | CASSRGDTQYF
TRBD1 | TRBJ1-5 | TRBV7-3 | - | TGTGCCAGCAGCCCGAGACAGGGACTGAGCAATCAGCCCCAGCATTTT | CASSPRQGLSNQPQHF
TRBD1 | TRBJ2-7 | TRBV29-1 | - | TGCAGCGTGATGACAGGGGGCAGCTACGAGCAGTACTTC | CSVMTGGSYEQYF
- | TRBJ2-7 | TRBV4-2 | many | TGTGCCAGCAGCCCCCTAGGCGAGGGCGTTTTGTTC | CASSPLGEGVLF
- | TRBJ2-7 | TRBV6-2/TRBV6-3 | - | TGTGCCAGCAGTCAGACCACTTTAGCGGCTCTTTACGAGCAGTACTTC | CASSQTTLAALYEQYF
- | TRBJ2-7 | TRBV12-5 | - | TGTGCTAGTGGTGGGAGTCGATACGAGCAGTACTTC | CASGGSRYEQYF
TRBD1 | TRBJ2-3 | TRBV29-1 | - | TGCAGCGCAAGACAGGGAAGCACAGATACGCAGTATTTT | CSARQGSTDTQYF
- | TRBJ2-7 | TRBV19 | - | TGTGCCAGTAGGGGGGCAGGCCTTTACGAGCAGTACTTC | CASRGAGLYEQYF
TRBD2 | TRBJ2-7 | TRBV28 | - | TGTGCCAGCAGCCGGGCCTCGAGCGGAGCGGGGGAGCAGTACTTC | CASSRASSGAGEQYF
- | TRBJ2-1 | TRBV9 | - | TGTGCCAGCAGCCCTACGGTGAGCTCCTACAATGAGCAGTTCTTC | CASSPTVSSYNEQFF
TRBD1 | TRBJ2-7 | TRBV7-8 | - | TGTGCCAGCAGTGGACAGGAATTCTCCTACGAGCAGTACTTC | CASSGQEFSYEQYF
- | TRBJ2-3 | TRBV9 | - | TGTGCCAGCAGCCTTAGGGCGGGGGCACGCACAGATACGCAGTATTTT | CASSLRAGARTDTQYF
- | TRBJ2-5 | TRBV7-9 | - | TGTGCCAGCAGCGTGACCGGGAACCAAGAGACCCAGTACTTC | CASSVTGNQETQYF
- | TRBJ1-2 | TRBV15 | few | TGTGCCACCAGCAGAGGACTAGTAAATCGCTATGGCTACACCTTC | CATSRGLVNRYGYTF
- | TRBJ2-6 | TRBV20-1 | - | TGCAGTGCTAGTCTCGCTATAGTAGGGGCCAACGTCCTGACTTTC | CSASLAIVGANVLTF
TRBD2 | TRBJ2-2 | TRBV5-1 | - | TGCGCCAGCAGCTCGGGACTAGCGGGAGTTACCGGGGAGCTGTTTTTT | CASSSGLAGVTGELFF
TRBD2 | TRBJ2-3 | TRBV7-2 | - | TGTGCCAGCAGCCAAGCGGGATCCGATACGCAGTATTTT | CASSQAGSDTQYF
- | TRBJ1-1 | TRBV6-2/TRBV6-3 | once | TGTGCCAGCAGTTACTCGAACTTGAACACTGAAGCTTTCTTT | CASSYSNLNTEAFF
TRBD1 | TRBJ1-5 | TRBV6-6 | few | TGTGCCAGCAGTTACGCGGGACAGGGGAGCAATCAGCCCCAGCATTTT | CASSYAGQGSNQPQHF
- | TRBJ1-1 | TRBV11-2 | few | TGTGCCAGCAGCTTAGACTTTCCGGGCACTGAAGCTTTCTTT | CASSLDFPGTEAFF
TRBD1 | TRBJ1-2 | TRBV13 | - | TGTGCCAGCAGCGGAACGGGGACAGGGGTCTATGGCTACACCTTC | CASSGTGTGVYGYTF